Sequencing of this TCR beta chain was carried out in a study of T cells in tuberculosis (dated by TCRdb to 2016 to 2019). Describing the broader study: In the study, CD1B tetramers and high-throughput TCR immunosequencing were combined to characterize T cells specific for the mycobacterial lipid antigen glucose monomycolate (GMM). With ten people per group, a South African clinical cohort compared IGRA-negative adolescents, IGRA-positive adolescents with latent tuberculosis, and adults with active tuberculosis.

TCR libraries were generated with the immunoSEQ multiplex PCR assay, using TCR-beta and/or TCR-alpha/delta assays for each sample. The Illumina high-throughput platform was used to sequence the amplified TCR libraries. Processing in the source paper ran as follows. Clustering and dimensionality reduction relied on pairwise TCRdist distances among GMM-specific receptors from T cells that were either sorted ex vivo or expanded in vitro. Each clinical repertoire received a mean NN-distance score, defined as the average TCRdist to the nearest 10% of tetramer-positive reference sequences. GEM TCR motif frequency was calculated as the fraction of unique TCRs that matched known GEM sequences by V/J usage and CDR3 length. Active tuberculosis was classified by linear discriminant analysis with leave-one-out cross-validation, implemented in scikit-learn. Drawn from immuneACCESS, this table holds only the in-frame rearrangements with V and J called that TCRdb kept. Clones are partly lost; checked studies trace under half to an unresolved V gene and leave the rest unexplained. D and trimming come from the DNA, and the V and J calls and clone size come from that table. This sample holds 40,000 to 50,000 clones; about 96% were observed only once. The ten largest clones take up about 3.7% of the sample.

What the research found in general, with its limitations: Using GEM motif frequencies, a classifier achieved under 75% accuracy, whereas a classifier built on the diverse GMM-specific repertoire got to 87% accuracy (AUROC over 0.8). Which clinical samples got chosen depended on the availability of cryopreserved specimens, and the active tuberculosis cases were adults, whereas the controls were adolescents. Shorter CDR3-alpha lengths in active tuberculosis patients partly drove the smaller NN-distances, and the TCR-beta difference was not statistically significant. Compared with IGRA-negative controls, TCR-alpha repertoires from active tuberculosis had smaller mean NN-distances to GMM-specific TCRs, which suggests clonal expansion of these TCRs.

Concerning this clone itself: Which antigen it targets is not known. Base-call qualities are not available, and no considerably larger clone is one nucleotide away.

CDR1 GTSNPN and CDR2 SVGIG are derived from the germline V gene (reference sequence). Including cysteine and phenylalanine, the CDR3 has 14 amino acids. The CDR3 DNA has 42 bases and is translated from base 1. The trim is 0 bases for V and 4 bases for J, with a gap of 12 bases between the germline ends. At study entry, a tuberculin skin test and the QuantiFERON-TB GOLD In-Tube IGRA were used to screen adolescents for latent tuberculosis infection. Immunosequencing was performed on unsorted cryopreserved PBMC and covered about 110,000 T cells per clinical donor on average. Eleven high schools in the Worcester region of the Western Cape, South Africa, served as enrollment sites for adolescents aged 12 to 18 years. Ten or so M. tuberculosis-infected adolescents and about 10 uninfected adolescents, matched for age and sex, were selected. PBMC from adolescents were isolated by density centrifugation from freshly drawn heparinized blood and were then cryopreserved.

The TCR was taken from a donor aged 5-35 years with latent tuberculosis or without tuberculosis infection. Recombination joined TRBV30 with TRBJ1-2; a weak D assignment points to TRBD1 (5 bases agree). The sample was PBMCs. The nucleotide sequence reads TGTGCCTGGAGTGTGGGGACTGGAGCCTATGGCTACACCTTC. Its protein product is CAWSVGTGAYGYTF.